This T cell receptor beta chain emerged from a study of T cells after yellow fever vaccination. Study-wide findings and caveats: Clonotypes shared by both compartments, CD4 and CD8, made up a small share. Secondary responses were weaker yet peaked faster, day 5 versus 15.

MiXCR was run by TCRdb on the 5' RACE reads, yielding one entry per CDR3 protein. The repertoire holds fewer than 650,000 distinct CDR3 sequences, just over 20% seen once, with about 17% in the top ten. This clonotype was recorded a few times. Its antigen is unknown. This CDR3 comprises 14 residues. V was trimmed by 4 bases and J by 4 bases, leaving 11 bases between them. From germline, CDR1 is SGHNT and CDR2 YYREEE (reference sequence). V is TRBV5-4 and J is TRBJ2-2, with a tentative D call TRBD2 (6 bases). The receptor was isolated from a man aged 18 to 30 who received the YFV17D yellow fever vaccine. The sample consisted of PBMCs, taken around 3 weeks after the first yellow fever vaccination. Here the CDR3 reads CASSRGVPTGELFF. The CDR3 DNA follows: TGTGCCAGCAGCCGCGGGGTTCCCACCGGGGAGCTGTTTTTT.